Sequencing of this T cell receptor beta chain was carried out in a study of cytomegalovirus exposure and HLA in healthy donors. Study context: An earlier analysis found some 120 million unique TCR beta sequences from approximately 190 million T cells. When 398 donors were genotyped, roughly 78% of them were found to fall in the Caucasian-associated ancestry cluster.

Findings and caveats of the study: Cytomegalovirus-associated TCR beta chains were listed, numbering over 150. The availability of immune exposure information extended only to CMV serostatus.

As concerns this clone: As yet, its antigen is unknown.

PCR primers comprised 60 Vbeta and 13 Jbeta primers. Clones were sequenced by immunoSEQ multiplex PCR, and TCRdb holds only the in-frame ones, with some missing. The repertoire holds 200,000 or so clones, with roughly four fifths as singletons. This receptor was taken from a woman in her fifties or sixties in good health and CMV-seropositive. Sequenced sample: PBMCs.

The CDR3 nucleotides read TGTGCCAGCAGCTATAGTGGGCCGACGTACGAGCAGTACTTC. This codes for CASSYSGPTYEQYF. J is TRBJ2-7 and V is TRBV7-9; D is ambiguous. The ends were cut back, 4 bases at V and 4 bases at J, with 14 bases in the middle. The germline V gene encodes CDR1 SEHNR and CDR2 FQNEAQ (reference sequence). This CDR3 is 14 amino acids long.